Below are 28 T cell receptor beta chains sequenced from a single sample in a study of blood T cell repertoires in COVID-19. TCRdb's copy holds only in-frame clones and misses some; the assay was immunoSEQ multiplex PCR. Altogether about 110,000 clones are present, 85% to 90% being singletons, with the ten largest covering 1.1%. The sample taken for sequencing was peripheral blood. These receptors originate from a human donor in a cohort sampled during active COVID-19.

V gene TRBV4-1 combines with J gene TRBJ1-2, with 9 positions matching TRBD1. V was pared by 1 base and J by 8 bases, with 8 bases of the junction left unmatched. The length of the CDR3 is 15 residues. Germline lookup yields CDR1 MGHRA and CDR2 YSYEKL. The CDR3 region is CASSQGGQGRKGYTF. The CDR3 DNA sequence: TGCGCCAGCAGCCAAGGCGGACAGGGGCGGAAGGGCTACACCTTC.

V and J are TRBV28 and TRBJ2-3, with 7 nucleotides matching TRBD1. The CDR3 has 13 amino acids. Germline-derived CDR1 and CDR2 are MDHEN and SYDVKM. Trimming took 6 bases from V and 2 from J; bases not matched to a gene: 2. The chain's CDR3 is CASRQGFTDTQYF. As DNA, the CDR3 is TGTGCCAGCAGACAGGGGTTCACAGATACGCAGTATTTT.

In DNA form, the CDR3 reads TGTGCCAGCCGTCGTGACAGCTATGGCTACACCTTC. Its translation is CASRRDSYGYTF. This sequence joins TRBV28 and TRBJ1-2; TRBD1 is a possible D gene (5 bases). CDR3 length equals 12 residues. Trimming cost V 8 bases and J 4 bases, with 11 bases left between them. CDR1 and CDR2 (germline): MDHEN, SYDVKM.

V is TRBV6-5 and J is TRBJ1-1; 8 bases fit TRBD1. CDR1 MNHEY and CDR2 SVGAGI come from the germline V gene. V shed 7 bases, J shed 5 bases, and the junction held 9 bases outside the gene matches. This CDR3 region has 14 residues. The DNA of the CDR3 is TGTGCCAGCAAACCAGGGGGCGCGGGGACTGAAGCTTTCTTT. Its translation is CASKPGGAGTEAFF.

V gene TRBV28 combines with J gene TRBJ2-1; no clear D gene. CDR1 is MDHEN and CDR2 is SYDVKM in the germline V gene. The CDR3 length is 12 residues. Trimming pared 6 bases from V and 0 bases from J, leaving 3 bases between. This CDR3 reads CASRSSYNEQFF. The CDR3 coding sequence is TGTGCCAGCAGGAGCTCCTACAATGAGCAGTTCTTC. Full variable domain (rest looked up from reference TRBV28 and TRBJ2-1): DVKVTQSSRYLVKRTGEKVFLECVQDMDHENMFWYRQDPGLGLRLIYFSYDVKMKEKGDIPEGYSVSREKKERFSLILESASTNQTSMYLCASRSSYNEQFFGPGTRLTVL.

This clone was counted a single time. The rearrangement links TRBV10-3 to TRBJ2-3; 8 bases are a match to TRBD1. The CDR3 is 15 residues long. Germline V lookup: CDR1 ENHRY, CDR2 SYGVKD. V lost 5 bases and J lost 1; bases outside the gene matches: 5. CDR3 region: CAISQPGQGTDTQYF. The CDR3 DNA reads as TGTGCCATCAGTCAACCGGGACAGGGCACAGATACGCAGTATTTT.

This clone was observed a single time. The chain uses TRBV3-1 (or the pseudogene TRBV3-2) and TRBJ2-1, with 10 bases identical to TRBD2. V lost 1 base, J lost 5 bases, and 5 bases stayed unmatched. This CDR3 has 16 residues. Germline V gene sequence: CDR1 LGHDT, CDR2 YNNKEL (reference sequence). The CDR3 sequence: CASSQGTSGNDNEQFF. CDR3 DNA sequence: TGTGCCAGCAGCCAAGGCACTAGCGGGAATGACAATGAGCAGTTCTTC.

This chain joins TRBV6-6 and TRBJ2-3, with D maybe TRBD1 (5 bases). V lost 6 bases and J lost 1, with 8 bases in between. This CDR3 has 13 amino acids. Germline-derived CDR1 and CDR2 are MNHNY and SVGAGI (reference sequence). In DNA, the CDR3 is TGTGCCAGCAGCAAAGGGGGCACAGATACGCAGTATTTT. Residues: CASSKGGTDTQYF.

The chain employs TRBV4-1 and TRBJ2-7; 9 bases match TRBD1. The germline V gene encodes CDR1 MGHRA and CDR2 YSYEKL. The CDR3 loop spans 14 amino acids. After removal of 4 bases from V and 2 bases from J, the junction contained 3 bases not matched to a gene. CDR3 sequence: CASSLRTGAYEQYF. DNA for the CDR3: TGCGCCAGCAGCCTAAGGACAGGGGCCTACGAGCAGTACTTC.

The J gene is TRBJ2-2, the V gene TRBV4-1; TRBD2 aligns across 12 bases. With V trimmed by 4 bases and J by 1 base, 4 bases remained unmatched. The CDR3 totals 17 residues. Germline-derived CDR1 and CDR2 are MGHRA and YSYEKL. The CDR3 loop is CASSRELAGGNTGELFF. In DNA, the CDR3 is TGCGCCAGCAGCCGAGAACTAGCGGGAGGGAACACCGGGGAGCTGTTTTTT.

The genes are TRBV4-1 and TRBJ1-2, with D perhaps TRBD1 (5 bases). The germline V gene encodes CDR1 MGHRA and CDR2 YSYEKL. The CDR3 has 14 amino acids. Trimming pared 4 bases from V and 6 bases from J, leaving 15 bases between. This CDR3 is CASSPQGVRDGYTF. The CDR3 coding sequence is TGCGCCAGCAGCCCCCAGGGTGTTCGTGATGGCTACACCTTC.

The V and J genes are TRBV7-2 and TRBJ1-5, with 8 bases identical to TRBD1. The germline V gene encodes CDR1 SGHTA and CDR2 FQGNSA. The CDR3 extends over 15 amino acids. V was clipped by 3 bases and J by 2 bases; unmatched bases: 3. The CDR3 region is CASSFGTGRNQPQHF. In DNA form, the CDR3 reads TGTGCCAGCAGCTTCGGGACAGGTCGCAATCAGCCCCAGCATTTT.

The V gene is TRBV9, the J gene TRBJ2-2, with D perhaps matching TRBD1 (5 bases). V gave up 2 bases and J gave up 5 bases, with 10 bases separating them. Germline V CDR1 and CDR2: SGDLS, YYNGEE. This CDR3 has 14 amino acids. The CDR3 sequence: CASSVKAGTGELFF. CDR3 nucleotide sequence: TGTGCCAGCAGCGTCAAGGCAGGGACCGGGGAGCTGTTTTTT.

The rearrangement links TRBV2 to TRBJ1-3, with 8 bases identical to TRBD1. Trimming at V came to 5 bases and at J to 0 bases, leaving 12 bases not matched to a gene. The CDR3 totals 18 residues. Per the germline V gene, CDR1 is SNHLY and CDR2 is FYNNEI. CDR3 bases: TGTGCCAGCAGTCTCCGGGACAGGAAAACCAGCTCTGGAAACACCATATATTTT. Amino acid sequence: CASSLRDRKTSSGNTIYF.

V and J are TRBV28 and TRBJ1-5, with 8 bases fitting TRBD1. The germline gives CDR1 MDHEN, CDR2 SYDVKM. CDR3 length equals 15 residues. The J segment lost 12 bases and the V segment lost 5 bases, leaving 15 bases of the junction unmatched. CDR3 in amino acids: CASSLRSQGARGQHF. CDR3 DNA sequence: TGTGCCAGCAGTCTTAGGTCGCAGGGGGCGAGGGGCCAGCATTTT.

The chain uses TRBV4-1 and TRBJ2-1; 10 nucleotides align to TRBD2. CDR1 MGHRA and CDR2 YSYEKL come from the germline V gene. J lost 9 bases, V lost 4 bases, and 9 bases had no gene match. This CDR3 has 15 amino acids. The CDR3 coding sequence is TGCGCCAGCAGCCTAGGACTAGCGGCTGGGGGTGAGCAGTTCTTC. This translates into CASSLGLAAGGEQFF.

The V gene is TRBV7-9, the J gene TRBJ2-3, with D possibly matching TRBD1 (5 bases). Trimming left V 5 bases short and J 0 bases short, with 15 bases between. Per the germline V gene, CDR1 is SEHNR and CDR2 is FQNEAQ (reference sequence). The CDR3 has 16 residues. The CDR3 coding sequence is TGTGCCAGCAGCCCCCCCTTCAGGGCTAGCACAGATACGCAGTATTTT. This codes for CASSPPFRASTDTQYF.

The chain combines TRBV6-6 with TRBJ1-2, with 9 nucleotides matching TRBD1. Trimming cost V 2 bases and J 7 bases; bases outside gene matches: 11. CDR1 and CDR2 (germline): MNHNY, SVGAGI (reference sequence). The CDR3 runs 16 residues. DNA of the CDR3: TGTGCCAGCAGTTACGGGACAGGGTCTATAGCGGGTGGCTACACCTTC. This gives the protein CASSYGTGSIAGGYTF.

The chain combines TRBV28 with TRBJ1-5; TRBD1 matches 9 bases. V was clipped by 7 bases and J by 6 bases; unmatched bases: 4. Germline V lookup: CDR1 MDHEN, CDR2 SYDVKM. The CDR3 consists of 13 residues. The CDR3 here is CASKGTGLQPQHF. The CDR3 DNA follows: TGTGCCAGCAAGGGGACAGGGCTTCAGCCCCAGCATTTT.

V gene TRBV5-6 combines with J gene TRBJ2-1, with TRBD2 matching over 11 bases. Germline CDR1 is SGHDT and CDR2 is YYEEEE. This CDR3 spans 16 amino acids. The trim removed 5 bases at V and 2 bases at J, leaving 6 bases unmatched. The CDR3 loop reads CASRSELAGAYNEQFF. Here the CDR3 DNA reads TGTGCCAGCAGATCTGAACTAGCGGGGGCCTACAATGAGCAGTTCTTC.

This chain links TRBV7-6 with TRBJ1-4; 7 bases agree with TRBD1. J lost 3 bases, V lost 7 bases, and 2 bases had no gene match. Looked up from germline, CDR1 is SGHVS and CDR2 is FNYEAQ. The CDR3 extends over 13 amino acids. CDR3 residues: CASKGAANEKLFF. In DNA form, the CDR3 reads TGTGCCAGCAAGGGGGCGGCTAATGAAAAACTGTTTTTT.

The rearrangement joins TRBV6-2 or TRBV6-3 to TRBJ2-7, with D uncertain. Germline values: CDR1 MNHEY, CDR2 SVGEGT. This CDR3 has 12 residues. The ends were cut back, 8 bases at V and 5 bases at J, with 13 bases in the middle. This CDR3 reads CASRPPWHEQYF. CDR3 nucleotide sequence: TGTGCCAGCCGCCCGCCCTGGCACGAGCAGTACTTC.

Note on this clone: The identical CDR3 is also encoded by other nucleotide sequences in the sample. The chain links TRBV6-6 to TRBJ2-7; 8 bases are a match to TRBD2. V gave up 6 bases and J gave up 6 bases; unmatched junction bases: 4. Germline V gene sequence: CDR1 MNHNY, CDR2 SVGAGI (reference sequence). This CDR3 has 12 amino acids. This CDR3 reads CASSSGGGEQYF. In DNA, the CDR3 is TGTGCCAGCAGCTCCGGGGGGGGCGAGCAGTACTTC.

The rearrangement uses TRBV7-3 and TRBJ2-5; 7 bases are a match to TRBD1. This CDR3 has 13 amino acids. CDR1 and CDR2 (germline): SGHTA, FQGTGA. With 4 bases clipped from V and 7 bases from J, the junction kept 6 bases outside the gene matches. Written as DNA, the CDR3 is TGTGCCAGCAGCTGGGAAGGGGGCCGGACCCAGTACTTC. Translating gives CASSWEGGRTQYF.

The chain employs TRBV10-3 and TRBJ2-5; 7 bases map to TRBD1. The V segment lost 10 bases and the J segment 2 bases; nucleotides outside the gene matches: 7. CDR1 ENHRY and CDR2 SYGVKD come from the germline V gene. CDR3 length equals 13 residues. CDR3 sequence: CATSGTAQETQYF. The CDR3 nucleotides are TGTGCCACCTCGGGGACAGCTCAAGAGACCCAGTACTTC.

V and J are TRBV29-1 and TRBJ2-1; 7 nucleotides match TRBD1. The germline CDR1 and CDR2 sequences are SQVTM and ANQGSEA. With 7 bases clipped from V and 8 bases from J, the junction kept 8 bases outside the gene matches. This CDR3 comprises 12 residues. The CDR3 coding sequence is TGCAGCGGTGTTAGGGGGCGGGATGAGCAGTTCTTC. Translated, it gives CSGVRGRDEQFF.

The chain links TRBV28 to TRBJ2-5; D not resolved. V was shortened by 3 bases and J by 0 bases, with 8 bases between the two germline ends. The CDR3 extends over 14 amino acids. CDR1 is MDHEN, CDR2 SYDVKM, per germline. The CDR3 loop is CASSFRVNQETQYF. CDR3 coding DNA: TGTGCCAGCAGTTTTAGAGTGAACCAAGAGACCCAGTACTTC.

This rearrangement joins TRBV5-1 to TRBJ2-6; D not resolved. CDR1 is SGHRS, CDR2 YFSETQ, per germline. V was clipped by 0 bases and J by 0 bases, with 13 bases between them. This CDR3 spans 18 amino acids. CDR3 nucleotides: TGCGCCAGCAGCTTGGCCCGCGTGGTTCCCTCTGGGGCCAACGTCCTGACTTTC. It specifies CASSLARVVPSGANVLTF.